One and the same sample provided the 30 T cell receptor beta chains below, sequenced in a study of blood T cell repertoires in COVID-19. Produced via immunoSEQ multiplex PCR; TCRdb's table is partial and in-frame only. Found here are around 290,000 clones, more than 75% of them singletons; the top ten hold over 2.5%. Sequencing used PBMCs or T cells enriched from blood (not recorded which). Source of these receptors: a woman aged 18-29 years who had recovered from COVID-19.

V and J are TRBV25-1 and TRBJ1-1; 10 positions agree with TRBD1. J gave up 6 bases and V 2 bases, and 6 bases lay outside the gene matches. CDR3 length equals 15 residues. Germline V lookup: CDR1 MGHDK, CDR2 SYGVNS. For the CDR3, the DNA is TGTGCCAGCAGTGAACGACAGGGGGCATGGGCTGAAGCTTTCTTT. This codes for CASSERQGAWAEAFF. Variable domain in full (rest from reference TRBV25-1 and TRBJ1-1): EADIYQTPRYLVIGTGKKITLECSQTMGHDKMYWYQQDPGMELHLIHYSYGVNSTEKGDLSSESTVSRIRTEHFPLTLESARPSHTSQYLCASSERQGAWAEAFFGQGTRLTVV.

The rearrangement uses TRBV4-1 and TRBJ1-1; 9 bases fit TRBD1. V was clipped by 5 bases and J by 2 bases; unmatched bases: 6. The CDR3 length is 15 residues. Germline values: CDR1 MGHRA, CDR2 YSYEKL. CDR3 in DNA: TGCGCCAGCAGCTCGAGGGACAGGGAAAACACTGAAGCTTTCTTT. This gives the protein CASSSRDRENTEAFF.

The chain combines TRBV11-3 with TRBJ1-3, with D possibly TRBD1 on 6 matching bases. Deletions cut 5 bases from V and 0 bases from J, with 14 bases between. There are 16 residues in the CDR3. The germline gives CDR1 SGHNT, CDR2 YENEEA. CDR3 DNA sequence: TGTGCCAGCAGCCCAGGGGATCCCTACTCTGGAAACACCATATATTTT. Translating it yields CASSPGDPYSGNTIYF. The variable domain in full, completed from reference TRBV11-3 and TRBJ1-3, reads EAGVVQSPRYKIIEKKQPVAFWCNPISGHNTLYWYLQNLGQGPELLIRYENEEAVDDSQLPKDRFSAERLKGVDSTLKIQPAELGDSAVYLCASSPGDPYSGNTIYFGEGSWLTVV.

The V call is TRBV27, the J call TRBJ1-2, with D possibly being TRBD1 (6 bases). The CDR3 sequence is 14 residues long. The V gene lost 5 bases and the J gene lost 3 bases, with 13 bases spanning the gap. Looked up from germline, CDR1 is MNHEY and CDR2 is SMNVEV (reference sequence). CDR3 bases: TGTGCCAGCAGTCCCATCAGGGGATACTATGGCTACACCTTC. Amino acids: CASSPIRGYYGYTF.

This chain connects TRBV6-4 to TRBJ2-1; tentative D call: TRBD2 (6 bases). Trimming stripped 3 bases from V and 5 bases from J, with 23 bases between. Germline lookup yields CDR1 MRHNA and CDR2 SNTAGT. This CDR3 is 18 amino acids long. CDR3 DNA sequence: TGTGCCAGCAGTGAGTTTGGAGGGACCGCTCTTGGCCACAATGAGCAGTTCTTC. This encodes CASSEFGGTALGHNEQFF.

The rearrangement uses TRBV6-5 and TRBJ2-3; D is ambiguous. Trimming pared 8 bases from V and 5 bases from J, leaving 11 bases between. In germline, CDR1 is MNHEY, CDR2 SVGAGI. This CDR3 has 12 amino acids. DNA for the CDR3: TGTGCCAGCCGTAGTGTGAGAGATACGCAGTATTTT. As protein: CASRSVRDTQYF.

This chain links TRBV4-3 with TRBJ2-7; D perhaps matches TRBD2 (5 bases). Looked up from germline, CDR1 is LGHNA and CDR2 is YSLEER. CDR3 length: 17 residues. V lost 1 base to trimming and J lost 5 bases, with 21 bases between them. CDR3 residues: CASSQGISSWESHEQYF. The CDR3 region has the DNA TGCGCCAGCAGCCAAGGGATTTCGAGCTGGGAGTCCCACGAGCAGTACTTC.

The V call is TRBV11-2, the J call TRBJ1-2, with 7 bases lining up with TRBD1. Germline CDR1 is SGHAT and CDR2 is FQNNGV. This CDR3 is 16 amino acids long. J lost 4 bases, V lost 5 bases, and 13 bases had no gene match. The CDR3 DNA sequence: TGTGCCAGCAGCCGAGGGACGTTCAGACAGGGCTATGGCTACACCTTC. The encoded protein is CASSRGTFRQGYGYTF.

The rearrangement joins TRBV29-1 to TRBJ2-1, with TRBD1 as a possible D gene (6 bases). Germline V lookup: CDR1 SQVTM, CDR2 ANQGSEA. The CDR3 has 15 residues. Trimming took 0 bases from V and 6 from J, leaving 15 bases between them. CDR3 DNA: TGCAGCGTTGAAGATGGAGCAGGGGCCCGCAATGAGCAGTTCTTC. Amino acid sequence: CSVEDGAGARNEQFF.

A note on this clone: A junction end diverges from the germline sequence, so it may reflect a read error. This chain links TRBV11-3 with TRBJ2-1; the D is unclear. Germline CDR1 and CDR2: SGHNT and YENEEA. This CDR3 has 13 residues. CDR3 loop: CASSLDHGNERFF. The CDR3 DNA is TGTGCCAGCAGCTTAGATCACGGCAATGAGCGGTTCTTC. Supplemented by reference TRBV11-3 and TRBJ2-1, the full variable domain reads EAGVVQSPRYKIIEKKQPVAFWCNPISGHNTLYWYLQNLGQGPELLIRYENEEAVDDSQLPKDRFSAERLKGVDSTLKIQPAELGDSAVYLCASSLDHGNERFFGPGTRLTVL.

The chain employs TRBV27 and TRBJ1-6, with D unclear. V was clipped by 2 bases and J by 8 bases, with 13 bases between them. The CDR3 has 15 residues. Germline CDR1 and CDR2: MNHEY and SMNVEV (reference sequence). Here the CDR3 DNA reads TGTGCCAGCAGTTTACGGATCGCGGGTCATTCACCCCTCCACTTT. This translates into CASSLRIAGHSPLHF.

CDR3 sequence: CASSLELGQNSGNTIYF. The CDR3 DNA reads as TGCGCCAGCAGCTTGGAACTAGGTCAGAACTCTGGAAACACCATATATTTT. This chain links TRBV5-1 with TRBJ1-3; D call uncertain. V dropped 0 bases and J dropped 0 bases, with 13 bases sitting between them. The CDR3 is 17 residues long. Germline CDR1 is SGHRS and CDR2 is YFSETQ.

The chain carries TRBV5-1 and TRBJ2-3, with 7 bases lining up with TRBD1. Per the germline V gene, CDR1 is SGHRS and CDR2 is YFSETQ. The CDR3 is 16 amino acids. With 4 bases clipped from V and 0 bases from J, the junction kept 8 bases outside the gene matches. The CDR3 spells CASSLTGPASTDTQYF. CDR3 coding DNA: TGCGCCAGCAGCCTGACAGGGCCAGCTAGCACAGATACGCAGTATTTT.

V usage is TRBV15 and J usage is TRBJ2-1; 9 bases are a match to TRBD2. CDR1 and CDR2 (germline): LNHNV, YYDKDF (reference sequence). V shed 9 bases and J 7 bases; nucleotides not matched to a gene: 7. The CDR3 consists of 13 residues. The CDR3 sequence: CATRRLAENEQFF. In DNA, the CDR3 is TGTGCCACGAGGCGACTAGCGGAGAATGAGCAGTTCTTC. Combining the CDR3 with reference TRBV15 and TRBJ2-1 gives the whole variable domain DAMVIQNPRYQVTQFGKPVTLSCSQTLNHNVMYWYQQKSSQAPKLLFHYYDKDFNNEADTPDNFQSRRPNTSFCFLDIRSPGLGDTAMYLCATRRLAENEQFFGPGTRLTVL.

The chain joins TRBV3-1 (or the pseudogene TRBV3-2) to TRBJ1-1, with 9 bases lining up with TRBD1. The CDR3 spans 17 residues. V gave up 3 bases and J gave up 0 bases; unmatched junction bases: 8. CDR1 is LGHDT and CDR2 is YNNKEL in the germline V gene (reference sequence). CDR3 sequence (DNA): TGTGCCAGCAGCCAGGTAGGACAGGGGATTATGAACACTGAAGCTTTCTTT. Residues: CASSQVGQGIMNTEAFF.

This clone was seen more than once but under ten times. An end of the junction differs from the germline gene, which may be a read error. The chain recombines TRBV29-1 with TRBJ2-1, with TRBD1 matching over 7 bases. Germline lookup yields CDR1 SQVTM and CDR2 ANQGSEA. The CDR3 extends over 13 amino acids. In DNA form, the CDR3 reads TGCAGCGTCGAAGCGGACAGGTTAGATGAGCAGTTCTTC. Its translation is CSVEADRLDEQFF.

This clone came up a few times. The chain recombines TRBV4-1 with TRBJ1-1; D is unclear. V shed 4 bases and J shed 6 bases, with 18 bases lying between them. This CDR3 has 15 residues. Germline-derived CDR1 and CDR2 are MGHRA and YSYEKL. CDR3 nucleotide sequence: TGCGCCAGCAGCCGAGAGACTCTCCGAGCGGCTGAAGCTTTCTTT. Translating it yields CASSRETLRAAEAFF.

The chain has TRBV7-2 and TRBJ2-1; TRBD1 matches 10 bases. CDR3 size: 19 residues. Germline CDR1 is SGHTA and CDR2 is FQGNSA. V shed 6 bases and J 5 bases; nucleotides not matched to a gene: 19. DNA of the CDR3: TGTGCCAGCAGTGTAAGAGACAGGGGGCCCTCCTACGTGAACAATGAGCAGTTCTTC. Its protein is CASSVRDRGPSYVNNEQFF.

The J gene is TRBJ2-1, the V gene TRBV6-2 or TRBV6-3; 7 positions agree with TRBD1. Germline V gene sequence: CDR1 MNHEY, CDR2 SVGEGT. J was trimmed by 4 bases and V by 2 bases; bases with no gene match: 5. The CDR3 is 15 amino acids. DNA of the CDR3: TGTGCCAGCAGTTACCAAGGGGGCCCTTACAATGAGCAGTTCTTC. Its protein product is CASSYQGGPYNEQFF.

This clone was seen repeatedly, ten times or more. The chain is built from TRBV7-3 and TRBJ2-3; TRBD2 agrees at 15 bases. Germline V gene data show CDR1 as SGHTA and CDR2 as FQGTGA. V lost 5 bases to trimming and J lost 2 bases; unmatched junction nucleotides: 5. This CDR3 comprises 17 residues. The CDR3: CASSRGLAGGFTDTQYF. CDR3 in DNA: TGTGCCAGCAGCCGGGGACTAGCGGGAGGTTTCACAGATACGCAGTATTTT.

The chain is built from TRBV6-5 and TRBJ2-1; D is unresolved. The ends were cut back, 2 bases at V and 0 bases at J, with 11 bases in the middle. The CDR3 loop spans 16 amino acids. The germline V gene encodes CDR1 MNHEY and CDR2 SVGAGI. The CDR3 coding sequence is TGTGCCAGCAGTTACGGTGTTCCGAGCTCCTACAATGAGCAGTTCTTC. This translates into CASSYGVPSSYNEQFF.

This clone appeared once. The chain employs TRBV3-1 (or the pseudogene TRBV3-2) and TRBJ1-4, with D perhaps matching TRBD1 (6 bases). Trimming cost V 5 bases and J 4 bases, with 17 bases left between them. From germline, CDR1 is LGHDT and CDR2 YNNKEL (reference sequence). This CDR3 is 16 amino acids long. CDR3 coding DNA: TGTGCCAGCAGCTATAACCCGGGACAACGTAATGAAAAACTGTTTTTT. Translation gives CASSYNPGQRNEKLFF.

The chain uses TRBV29-1 and TRBJ1-1; unclear D gene. CDR3 length equals 17 residues. The germline V and J ends were trimmed by 3 bases and 0 bases, with 20 bases remaining between them. Germline V CDR1 and CDR2: SQVTM, ANQGSEA. For the CDR3, the DNA is TGCAGCGTTGAGGGTGGGCGCGGGCATAAAATGAACACTGAAGCTTTCTTT. Protein: CSVEGGRGHKMNTEAFF.

The chain carries TRBV10-3 and TRBJ1-1; D remains ambiguous. Trimming left V 5 bases short and J 1 base short, with 5 bases between. Germline values: CDR1 ENHRY, CDR2 SYGVKD. This CDR3 region has 12 residues. The CDR3 reads CAISTGNTEAFF. The CDR3 DNA reads as TGTGCCATCAGTACGGGGAACACTGAAGCTTTCTTT.

This chain connects TRBV5-4 to TRBJ2-3; D unclear. The V end lost 0 bases, the J end lost 0 bases, and 8 bases lay between the germline ends. This CDR3 is built from 15 residues. The germline V gene encodes CDR1 SGHNT and CDR2 YYREEE (reference sequence). Here the CDR3 DNA reads TGTGCCAGCAGCTTGGGGGCAGTTAGCACAGATACGCAGTATTTT. As protein: CASSLGAVSTDTQYF.

The chain combines TRBV3-1 (or the pseudogene TRBV3-2) with TRBJ1-3; D not certain. V was clipped by 0 bases and J by 1 base, with 22 bases between them. The V gene's germline CDR1 is LGHDT and CDR2 YNNKEL (reference sequence). There are 20 residues in the CDR3. CDR3 DNA sequence: TGTGCCAGCAGCCAAGATCCGGGGAGACTCCGGATTGAATCTGGAAACACCATATATTTT. Its translation: CASSQDPGRLRIESGNTIYF.

The V and J genes are TRBV29-1 and TRBJ2-7, with D possibly being TRBD2 (6 bases). Germline V gene sequence: CDR1 SQVTM, CDR2 ANQGSEA. This CDR3 comprises 15 residues. With 8 bases removed from V and 6 bases from J, the gap between germline ends came to 26 bases. The CDR3 DNA reads as TGCAGCACCAATCCCGTTGGGACTGGAGGACTCGAGCAGTACTTC. Translation: CSTNPVGTGGLEQYF.

Points on this clone: The same CDR3 can be traced to other DNA sequences in this sample. The chain has TRBV6-6 and TRBJ2-1, with 9 bases fitting TRBD2. The germline gives CDR1 MNHNY, CDR2 SVGAGI (reference sequence). The length of the CDR3 is 14 residues. J was trimmed by 5 bases and V by 2 bases; bases with no gene match: 1. CDR3 in amino acids: CASSYPSGDNEQFF. CDR3 coding DNA: TGTGCCAGCAGTTACCCTAGCGGGGACAATGAGCAGTTCTTC.

The table lists this clone with a count of one. DNA of the CDR3: TGCAGCGTTGAATTTAGCGACGAGCAGTACTTC. It yields the protein CSVEFSDEQYF. The chain joins TRBV29-1 to TRBJ2-7; maybe TRBD2 (5 bases). Germline loops: CDR1 SQVTM, CDR2 ANQGSEA. Trimming took off 2 bases at V and 5 bases at J, with 7 bases between the two ends. The CDR3 sequence is 11 residues long.

This clone came up a few times. J is TRBJ1-6 and V is TRBV19; D gene unclear. V lost 8 bases to trimming and J lost 4 bases, with 9 bases between them. CDR1 and CDR2 from the germline V gene are LNHDA and SQIVND (reference sequence). This CDR3 comprises 13 residues. CDR3 in amino acids: CASHDNYNSPLHF. The CDR3 DNA is TGTGCCAGTCACGACAATTATAATTCACCCCTCCACTTT. Complete variable domain (other parts from reference TRBV19 and TRBJ1-6): DGGITQSPKYLFRKEGQNVTLSCEQNLNHDAMYWYRQDPGQGLRLIYYSQIVNDFQKGDIAEGYSVSREKKESFPLTVTSAQKNPTAFYLCASHDNYNSPLHFGNGTRLTVT.